Presented here are 28 T cell receptor beta chains from one specimen sequenced in a study of regulatory T cells in long-lasting Graves disease. Building of the TCR beta libraries involved iRepertoire HTBI primers and Arm-PCR of CDR3 regions. TCRdb fed the multiplex PCR reads into MiXCR, producing one record per CDR3 protein. The sample lists 450,000 to 500,000 distinct CDR3 sequences, roughly 16% occurring once. Sample time point: newly diagnosed GD, antithyroid drugs for less than 3 months. Researchers made the TCR library from RNA that was extracted from PBMCs. The sample was also reused in another study, on T cells in Graves' hyperthyroidism and ophthalmopathy.

The sample in question was peripheral blood mononuclear cells (PBMCs), obtained at new diagnosis, from a patient treated with antithyroid drugs. These receptors were collected from a man aged 35 to 55 with Graves disease.

In its sample, this clonotype was seen a few times. This chain connects TRBV6-1 to TRBJ2-5, with unresolved D. Germline-derived CDR1 and CDR2 are MNHNS and SASEGT. V was shortened by 0 bases and J by 6 bases, with 2 bases between the two germline ends. The CDR3 spans 11 residues. CDR3 loop: CASSEAQTQYF. Here the CDR3 DNA reads TGTGCCAGCAGTGAAGCACAGACCCAGTACTTC.

This clonotype was seen repeatedly, ten times or more. The J gene is TRBJ1-1, the V gene TRBV18, with 7 bases matching TRBD1. CDR1 is KGHSH and CDR2 is LQKENI in the germline V gene. The CDR3 is 14 amino acids. V dropped 6 bases and J dropped 6; count of bases not matched to a gene: 10. The CDR3 here is CASSRNRGVAEAFF. The DNA for the CDR3 is TGTGCCAGCTCTCGGAACAGGGGTGTCGCTGAAGCTTTCTTT.

The rearrangement joins TRBV5-1 to TRBJ2-2; D is undetermined. The CDR3 length is 15 residues. Germline V gene sequence: CDR1 SGHRS, CDR2 YFSETQ. The V end lost 2 bases, the J end lost 7 bases, and 15 bases lay between the germline ends. The CDR3 protein is CASSFGVPMDGELFF. In DNA, the CDR3 is TGCGCCAGCAGCTTCGGCGTTCCAATGGACGGGGAGCTGTTTTTT.

The rearrangement uses TRBV24-1 and TRBJ2-5; D possibly uses TRBD1 or TRBD2 (6 bases each). The CDR3 spans 16 residues. Germline V gene sequence: CDR1 KGHDR, CDR2 SFDVKD. V was trimmed by 5 bases and J by 5 bases, leaving 20 bases between them. CDR3 amino acids: CATSGLTTGGGETQYF. CDR3 in DNA: TGTGCCACCAGTGGGCTAACGACAGGAGGGGGGGAGACCCAGTACTTC.

In regard to this clonotype: Being one base from a much bigger clone, this may be a read error. The chain joins TRBV2 to TRBJ2-3; no clear D. V was clipped by 10 bases and J by 5 bases, with 19 bases between them. From germline, CDR1 is SNHLY and CDR2 FYNNEI. The CDR3 spans 14 residues. The CDR3 nucleotides read TGTGCCACCCCGGAGAATACCGACAAAGATACGCAGTATTTT. Encoded protein: CATPENTDKDTQYF.

The table lists this clonotype with a few counts. The chain joins TRBV20-1 to TRBJ1-2, with D perhaps TRBD1 (6 bases). The germline gives CDR1 DFQATT, CDR2 SNEGSKA (reference sequence). This CDR3 comprises 12 residues. Trimming removed 7 bases from V and 1 base from J, with 10 bases in between. CDR3 protein: CSDNRVNYGYTF. As DNA, the CDR3 is TGCAGTGACAACAGGGTTAACTATGGCTACACCTTC.

This chain connects TRBV6-5 to TRBJ2-5; 12 positions match TRBD2. The CDR3 loop spans 17 amino acids. With V trimmed by 4 bases and J by 4 bases, 10 bases remained unmatched. CDR1 MNHEY and CDR2 SVGAGI come from the germline V gene. CDR3: CASSSLRLAGALETQYF. The CDR3 nucleotides are TGTGCCAGCAGTTCACTCCGACTAGCGGGAGCGTTAGAGACCCAGTACTTC.

The chain links TRBV20-1 to TRBJ1-1; maybe TRBD1 (6 bases). Trimming cost V 8 bases and J 5 bases, with 18 bases left between them. This CDR3 contains 13 residues. Looked up from germline, CDR1 is DFQATT and CDR2 is SNEGSKA (reference sequence). The CDR3 protein is CSPRGGLGTEAFF. DNA for the CDR3: TGCAGTCCAAGAGGGGGGCTAGGGACTGAAGCTTTCTTT.

This clonotype has only a few counts. Possible read error: a much larger clone is one base away. The gene calls are TRBV28 and TRBJ2-7, with unresolved D. CDR1 is MDHEN, CDR2 SYDVKM, per germline. The CDR3 totals 12 residues. DNA for the CDR3: TGTGCTTCCGAGGACGGTTTATACGTGCAGTACTTC. Translating it yields CASEDGLYVQYF.

There are many counts of this clonotype. V gene TRBV30 combines with J gene TRBJ2-7; D gene uncertain. V shed 0 bases and J shed 3 bases, with 6 bases lying between them. From germline, CDR1 is GTSNPN and CDR2 SVGIG (reference sequence). This CDR3 region has 12 residues. The CDR3 protein is CAWSVVNYEQYF. The CDR3 nucleotides read TGTGCCTGGAGTGTAGTAAACTACGAGCAGTACTTC.

The sample holds many counts of this clonotype. CDR3 DNA: TGTGCCAGCAGTTTAGGGAGGGAGAGGGAGCAGTACTTC. Its protein product is CASSLGREREQYF. V and J are TRBV12-3 or TRBV12-4 and TRBJ2-7; maybe TRBD2 (6 bases). V shed 1 base and J shed 7 bases, with 11 bases lying between them. The CDR3 has 13 amino acids.

The chain links TRBV29-1 to TRBJ1-2, with unresolved D. Trimming shortened V by 0 bases and J by 5 bases, and 7 bases separated the two germline ends. There are 12 residues in the CDR3. Germline CDR1 SQVTM, CDR2 ANQGSEA. The CDR3 spells CSVEDYLYGYTF. The CDR3 nucleotides are TGCAGCGTTGAAGATTATTTGTATGGCTACACCTTC.

This clonotype appeared many times. The chain couples TRBV28 to TRBJ2-7, with D hard to call. Trimming stripped 1 base from V and 4 bases from J, with 5 bases between. The CDR3 loop spans 12 amino acids. CDR1 and CDR2 from the germline V gene are MDHEN and SYDVKM. As DNA, the CDR3 is TGTGCCAGCAGTTTATTCCCTTACGAGCAGTACTTC. Protein product: CASSLFPYEQYF.

This clonotype was detected ten times or more. The V gene is TRBV11-2, the J gene TRBJ2-7; the D gene could be TRBD1 or TRBD2 (5 bases each). CDR1 and CDR2 (germline): SGHAT, FQNNGV. The CDR3 has 15 amino acids. Trimming left V 3 bases short and J 7 bases short, with 19 bases between. The CDR3 DNA reads as TGTGCCAGCAGCTTCGATAGGGGACCTGCGCGGGAGCAGTACTTC. It specifies CASSFDRGPAREQYF.

The chain combines TRBV5-4 with TRBJ2-1; 8 positions match TRBD1. The CDR3 length is 13 residues. Germline CDR1 reads SGHNT; CDR2 reads YYREEE (reference sequence). The J segment lost 8 bases and the V segment lost 4 bases, leaving 5 bases of the junction unmatched. CDR3 loop: CASSHTDRDEQFF. The CDR3, as DNA: TGTGCCAGCAGCCATACGGACAGGGATGAGCAGTTCTTC.

This clonotype was detected ten times or more. The V gene is TRBV30, the J gene TRBJ1-2; D not certain. V shed 5 bases and J shed 10 bases, with 14 bases lying between them. Germline V lookup: CDR1 GTSNPN, CDR2 SVGIG (reference sequence). The CDR3 has 11 amino acids. The CDR3 is CAWWEIGLYTF. For the CDR3, the DNA is TGTGCCTGGTGGGAGATTGGCCTCTACACCTTC. Full variable domain (missing parts from reference TRBV30 and TRBJ1-2): SQTIHQWPATLVQPVGSPLSLECTVEGTSNPNLYWYRQAAGRGLQLLFYSVGIGQISSEVPQNLSASRPQDRQFILSSKKLLLSDSGFYLCAWWEIGLYTFGSGTRLTVV.

This clonotype was seen repeatedly, ten times or more. V usage is TRBV28 and J usage is TRBJ2-7; 7 bases line up with TRBD1. This CDR3 has 15 residues. Germline V gives CDR1 MDHEN, CDR2 SYDVKM. V lost 6 bases, J lost 4 bases, and 12 bases stayed unmatched. CDR3 DNA sequence: TGTGCCAGCAGCCCCTCATATAGGGGGCGATACGAGCAGTACTTC. Translating it yields CASSPSYRGRYEQYF.

This clonotype was observed at least ten times. V usage is TRBV30 and J usage is TRBJ2-7; 10 bases line up with TRBD1. The germline gives CDR1 GTSNPN, CDR2 SVGIG (reference sequence). V dropped 5 bases and J dropped 5; count of bases not matched to a gene: 6. The CDR3 runs 13 residues. The CDR3, as DNA: TGTGCCTGGGGTGGGACAGGGGCTCACGAGCAGTACTTC. This translates into CAWGGTGAHEQYF. Supplemented by reference TRBV30 and TRBJ2-7, the full variable domain reads SQTIHQWPATLVQPVGSPLSLECTVEGTSNPNLYWYRQAAGRGLQLLFYSVGIGQISSEVPQNLSASRPQDRQFILSSKKLLLSDSGFYLCAWGGTGAHEQYFGPGTRLTVT.

This clonotype has at least ten counts. V usage is TRBV20-1 and J usage is TRBJ2-7, with no clear D. This CDR3 region has 12 residues. CDR1 and CDR2 from the germline V gene are DFQATT and SNEGSKA (reference sequence). Trimming stripped 6 bases from V and 1 base from J, with 10 bases between. CDR3 protein: CSANLRSYEQYF. CDR3 bases: TGCAGTGCCAACTTAAGGTCCTACGAGCAGTACTTC.

J is TRBJ1-6 and V is TRBV20-1, with D possibly being TRBD1 (6 bases). The CDR3 is 16 residues long. Germline values: CDR1 DFQATT, CDR2 SNEGSKA (reference sequence). V lost 0 bases and J 4 bases, leaving 13 bases between the germline ends. In DNA, the CDR3 is TGCAGTGCTAGAGATCTCCGGACAGCTTATAATTCACCCCTCCACTTT. Its protein is CSARDLRTAYNSPLHF.

The V and J genes are TRBV2 and TRBJ1-2; D gene unclear. Trimming removed 6 bases at V and 4 bases at J, with 12 bases between. Germline CDR1 reads SNHLY; CDR2 reads FYNNEI. This CDR3 has 13 residues. The chain's CDR3 is CASSARAVYGYTF. In nucleotides, the CDR3 is TGTGCCAGCAGCGCGAGGGCGGTCTATGGCTACACCTTC.

This clonotype was seen a handful of times. The chain's CDR3 is CASDSGGGREQFF. The CDR3 nucleotides read TGTGCCAGCGATAGCGGGGGGGGGCGTGAGCAGTTCTTC. The chain has TRBV27 and TRBJ2-1; 11 nucleotides align to TRBD2. V dropped 8 bases and J dropped 9; count of bases not matched to a gene: 6. The germline V gene encodes CDR1 MNHEY and CDR2 SMNVEV (reference sequence). The CDR3 consists of 13 residues.

This clonotype was counted between two and nine times. V gene TRBV25-1 combines with J gene TRBJ1-5, with D tentatively TRBD1 (5 bases). The germline V gene has CDR1 MGHDK and CDR2 SYGVNS. The CDR3 loop spans 15 amino acids. V was trimmed by 1 base and J by 2 bases, leaving 9 bases between them. CDR3: CASSESGRGNQPQHF. The CDR3 nucleotides are TGTGCCAGCAGTGAATCGGGCAGGGGCAATCAGCCCCAGCATTTT.

In this sample, this clonotype turned up a few times. V is TRBV6-2 or TRBV6-3 and J is TRBJ2-2; tentatively, D is TRBD1 (5 bases). V gave up 0 bases and J gave up 8 bases, with 10 bases separating them. The CDR3 spans 14 residues. Germline CDR1 is MNHEY and CDR2 is SVGEGT. The CDR3 region has the DNA TGTGCCAGCAGTTACTCGGCAGGGTCAGGGGAGCTGTTTTTT. This codes for CASSYSAGSGELFF.

A note on this clonotype: An end of the junction differs from the germline gene, which may be a read error. V gene TRBV2 combines with J gene TRBJ2-2; 8 bases are shared with TRBD2. The CDR3 contains 16 residues. The V gene's germline CDR1 is SNHLY and CDR2 FYNNEI. The CDR3 coding sequence is TGTGCCAGCAGCTTTTTGAGCGGGAGCGTCGGCGGGGGGCTGTTTTTT. It translates to CASSFLSGSVGGGLFF.

This clonotype was seen more than once but under ten times. A read error may be the cause here, since a much bigger clone is one base away. The rearrangement joins TRBV5-4 to TRBJ2-7; TRBD1 aligns across 7 bases. This CDR3 has 14 residues. Trimming cost V 1 base and J 2 bases; bases outside gene matches: 3. In germline, CDR1 is SGHNT, CDR2 YYREEE (reference sequence). The CDR3 DNA sequence: TGTGCCAGCAGCTTGAGACAGGGCCCCTACGAGCAGTACTTC. The encoded protein is CASSLRQGPYEQYF.

This clonotype was detected ten times or more. The rearrangement links TRBV30 to TRBJ2-1, with a possible D match to TRBD1 (5 bases). This CDR3 comprises 13 residues. Trimming left V 0 bases short and J 10 bases short, with 13 bases between. CDR1 GTSNPN and CDR2 SVGIG come from the germline V gene (reference sequence). The CDR3, as DNA: TGTGCCTGGAGTGTATCAGGGCCACTCGAGCAGTTCTTC. It translates to CAWSVSGPLEQFF.

This chain connects TRBV10-3 to TRBJ2-5; the D is unclear. The CDR3 covers 14 residues. CDR1 is ENHRY, CDR2 SYGVKD, per germline. Trimming pared 6 bases from V and 5 bases from J, leaving 16 bases between. CDR3 sequence reads: CAIRNSGAGETQYF. In DNA, the CDR3 is TGTGCCATCAGAAACTCAGGTGCCGGGGAGACCCAGTACTTC.